This T cell receptor (beta chain) was profiled in a study of blood T cell repertoires in COVID-19. V shed 5 bases, J shed 6 bases, and the junction held 9 bases outside the gene matches. The V gene's germline CDR1 is KGHSH and CDR2 LQKENI. CDR3 length: 15 residues. Study processing details: From reference gene primer amplification, estimates of nucleated cell counts were derived. Method: immunoSEQ multiplex PCR; TCRdb's copy keeps in-frame clones and lacks some. V and J calls and clone size follow that table, whereas D and trimming were derived from the DNA. The sample yields 190,000 or so clones, around 85% seen once.

The sequence derives from a man aged 45-65 years who had recovered from COVID-19. The chain carries TRBV18 and TRBJ1-3; 8 nucleotides agree with TRBD1. Sequenced: peripheral blood. The chain's CDR3 is CASSSGQGGVNTIYF. DNA of the CDR3: TGTGCCAGCTCATCTGGACAGGGAGGTGTAAACACCATATATTTT.